This is a list of T cell receptor beta chains from one sample in a study of HIV-infected children after antiretroviral therapy interruption. TCRdb analysed the 3' RACE reads with MiXCR anew, one entry per CDR3 protein. The sample holds about 89,000 distinct CDR3 sequences, 6.9% seen once. The input for sequencing was CD45RA+ CD4+ T cells from PBMCs, pooled from several time points, taken from a donor given antiretroviral therapy, either interrupted or continuous. These receptors all stem from a pool of human donors with HIV. CDR3s include the opening cysteine and the closing phenylalanine or tryptophan. A D gene is named only where the DNA matches it firmly. Clone size is stated in some rows and not others, as once, few, many or a class when expanded.

CDR3 DNA,CDR3 protein,J gene,D gene,V gene,clone size
TGTGCCAGCACCGCGATCAGAGAGCGGGAGGGCAATGAGCAGTTCTTC,CASTAIREREGNEQFF,TRBJ2-1,TRBD2,TRBV6-6,many
TGTGCCAGCAGCTTGGAGGGACAGGGCTACAATGAGCAGTTCTTC,CASSLEGQGYNEQFF,TRBJ2-1,TRBD1,TRBV5-4,many
TGTGCCAGCAGCCTGAGTTGGAACACTGAAGCTTTCTTT,CASSLSWNTEAFF,TRBJ1-1,-,TRBV4-2,many
TGTGCCAGCAGCCAGGGAAAAGGGCTGGGCTACACCTTC,CASSQGKGLGYTF,TRBJ1-2,-,TRBV5-6,many
TGCAGTGCTCCTTCCGGGACAGAGAACACTGAAGCTTTCTTT,CSAPSGTENTEAFF,TRBJ1-1,TRBD1,TRBV20-1,medium-sized
TGTGCCAGCAGTTTCGGACTAGCGGAAGAGACCCAGTACTTC,CASSFGLAEETQYF,TRBJ2-5,TRBD2,TRBV12-3/TRBV12-4,many
TGTGCCACCAGTGATCGCAACACCGGGACAGGCCCCCCTGAGCAGTTCTTC,CATSDRNTGTGPPEQFF,TRBJ2-1,TRBD1,TRBV24-1,many
TGTGCCACCAGTGATTCAAGAAGCTCCTACAATGAGCAGTTCTTC,CATSDSRSSYNEQFF,TRBJ2-1,-,TRBV24-1,many
TGCGCCAGCAGCTTGCGAGGGGACAGCTACTATGGCTACACCTTC,CASSLRGDSYYGYTF,TRBJ1-2,TRBD1,TRBV5-1,-
TGTGCCATCAGTGCTTCTGGACAGTTCGGCACTGAAGCTTTCTTT,CAISASGQFGTEAFF,TRBJ1-1,-,TRBV10-3,many
TGTGCCAGCGGTGATTACAGAAACTCCGACTACACCTTC,CASGDYRNSDYTF,TRBJ1-2,-,TRBV10-2,many
TGCAGTGCTAGATTCGGGGTGGTGAACACTGAAGCTTTCTTT,CSARFGVVNTEAFF,TRBJ1-1,-,TRBV20-1,few
TGTGCCAGCAGTAGAACCCCAACACAGGGAACTAATGAAAAACTGTTTTTT,CASSRTPTQGTNEKLFF,TRBJ1-4,-,TRBV6-5,-
TGTGCCAGCGTGGGACAGATCAGGGATACGCAGTATTTT,CASVGQIRDTQYF,TRBJ2-3,TRBD1,TRBV19,many
TGTGCCAGCAGTCAGGGGGCGTGGACCGGGGAGCTGTTTTTT,CASSQGAWTGELFF,TRBJ2-2,TRBD1,TRBV6-1,many
TGTGCCAGCTCACCGGGGACGAGCTCCGCGAACACCGGGGAGCTGTTTTTT,CASSPGTSSANTGELFF,TRBJ2-2,-,TRBV18,many
TGTGCCAGCAGTATACGGAGTATGATCGCTGAAGCTTTCTTT,CASSIRSMIAEAFF,TRBJ1-1,-,TRBV6-2/TRBV6-3,many
TGTGCTAGTGGTTGGCTCTATGGCTACACCTTC,CASGWLYGYTF,TRBJ1-2,-,TRBV12-5,few
TGCGCCAGCAGCCAAGATCAGCGGGACAGAGGTTACAATGAGCAGTTCTTC,CASSQDQRDRGYNEQFF,TRBJ2-1,-,TRBV4-1,-
TGTGCCAGCAGTTACTCGGCCTACACAGACAATGAGCAGTTCTTC,CASSYSAYTDNEQFF,TRBJ2-1,-,TRBV6-6,many
TGTGCCAGCACCCCCTTGGGACAGGGAAACACTGAAGCTTTCTTT,CASTPLGQGNTEAFF,TRBJ1-1,TRBD1,TRBV9,many
TGTGCCAGCAGTTACTTCCAGGGCGGTCGCACTGAAGCTTTCTTT,CASSYFQGGRTEAFF,TRBJ1-1,-,TRBV6-2/TRBV6-3,few
TGTGCCAGTAGTATGGGACAGGGGCGAACTAATGAAAAACTGTTTTTT,CASSMGQGRTNEKLFF,TRBJ1-4,TRBD1,TRBV19,many
TGTGCCAGCAGCTTAATCCAGGGATACACTGAAGCTTTCTTT,CASSLIQGYTEAFF,TRBJ1-1,-,TRBV7-8,few
TGCAGCGTCCGGGGCCGAGTTGGTCCGGAGACCCAGTACTTC,CSVRGRVGPETQYF,TRBJ2-5,-,TRBV29-1,many
TGCGCCAGCAGCCCTGGACAGGGGGCGGTGGGAGTCAATCAGCCCCAGCATTTT,CASSPGQGAVGVNQPQHF,TRBJ1-5,TRBD1,TRBV4-1,-
TGCGCCAGCACGGTTGGGGGCCAATCGAACACTGAAGCTTTCTTT,CASTVGGQSNTEAFF,TRBJ1-1,-,TRBV5-1,many
TGTGCCAGCACTTCCGGGGCCAACGTCCTGACTTTC,CASTSGANVLTF,TRBJ2-6,-,TRBV12-3/TRBV12-4,many
TGTGCCAGCAGTTTCTCATGGGGACAGGGGGTTCGTAGGGAGCAGTACTTC,CASSFSWGQGVRREQYF,TRBJ2-7,TRBD1,TRBV28,-
TGTGCCAGCAGTGTCACCCGACAGGGGGATCGGCGTTACACCGGGGAGCTGTTTTTT,CASSVTRQGDRRYTGELFF,TRBJ2-2,TRBD1,TRBV12-3/TRBV12-4,many
TGTGCCAGCTCACCACCGTTAGGAAGGGGGGAAACTGAAGCTTTCTTT,CASSPPLGRGETEAFF,TRBJ1-1,-,TRBV18,many
TGTGCCAGCAGCCCGGCAGGGGATACGTATAATTCACCCCTCCACTTT,CASSPAGDTYNSPLHF,TRBJ1-6,-,TRBV27,many
TGTGCCAGCAGCCAAGTATCTACTAGCGTCTACAATGAGCAGTTCTTC,CASSQVSTSVYNEQFF,TRBJ2-1,TRBD2,TRBV14,many
TGTGCCAGCCAGGACACCTCCTATGGCTACACCTTC,CASQDTSYGYTF,TRBJ1-2,-,TRBV2,many
TGTGCCAGCAGCCCCCCAATTACTAGCGGGAGCGGAGATACGCAGTATTTT,CASSPPITSGSGDTQYF,TRBJ2-3,TRBD2,TRBV7-9,many
TGTGCCAGCAGTCGACGGGGAGCGGGAGAGGTCAAAGAGACCCAGTACTTC,CASSRRGAGEVKETQYF,TRBJ2-5,TRBD2,TRBV11-2,many
TGCAGCGTTGAAGATCCCCAGACAAGTTATACGCAGTATTTT,CSVEDPQTSYTQYF,TRBJ2-3,-,TRBV29-1,few
TGTGCCAGCAGGGACAGGGCGATGGCTCAGCCCCAGCATTTT,CASRDRAMAQPQHF,TRBJ1-5,TRBD1,TRBV2,-
TGTGCCAGTAGGGAGGTTGGGACCGCAACTAATGAAAAACTGTTTTTT,CASREVGTATNEKLFF,TRBJ1-4,-,TRBV19,-
TGTGCCAGCAGCCAAGTTTTCGGACATCTGGCCAACGAGCAGTACTTC,CASSQVFGHLANEQYF,TRBJ2-7,-,TRBV14,-
TGTGCCAGCAGCCGCGAAACTTCTGAAGCTTTCTTT,CASSRETSEAFF,TRBJ1-1,-,TRBV11-1,many
TGTGCCATCAGTGAGTCGACGGGACAGGGGAGATCACCCCTCCACTTT,CAISESTGQGRSPLHF,TRBJ1-6,TRBD1,TRBV10-3,many
TGTGCCAGTAGTGTCACCGGGACTAGCGGGAGTAATGAGCAGTTCTTC,CASSVTGTSGSNEQFF,TRBJ2-1,TRBD2,TRBV19,many
TGTGCCAGCGGGCGGATCTTGGAAGAGACCCAGTACTTC,CASGRILEETQYF,TRBJ2-5,-,TRBV12-3/TRBV12-4,many
TGCGCCAGCAGCCAAGAGAAGGGGTTCTCCTACGAGCAGTACTTC,CASSQEKGFSYEQYF,TRBJ2-7,-,TRBV4-1,many
TGTGCCAGCAGCCAAGGAGCGGGGCGCGGACTAGCGGGGGGGCCGTCCTACGAGCAGTACTTC,CASSQGAGRGLAGGPSYEQYF,TRBJ2-7,TRBD2,TRBV4-2,many
TGTGCCAGCAGTTACAGCCGAACCTCCTACGAGCAGTACTTC,CASSYSRTSYEQYF,TRBJ2-7,-,TRBV6-6,many
TGTGCCAGCTCACCACCCAGCGGGGGCGCAAATGAGCAGTTCTTC,CASSPPSGGANEQFF,TRBJ2-1,TRBD2,TRBV18,-
TGTGCCTGGAGTGTACTAGGACCTGGAGGGCCCGGGGAGCTGTTTTTT,CAWSVLGPGGPGELFF,TRBJ2-2,-,TRBV30,few
TGTGCCAGCAGTGACAGGGGGAATTCACCCCTCCACTTT,CASSDRGNSPLHF,TRBJ1-6,TRBD1,TRBV2,many
TGTGCCAGCAGCCAAGGCGACAGGTTCAATGAGCAGTTCTTC,CASSQGDRFNEQFF,TRBJ2-1,-,TRBV4-2,many
TGTGCCAGCAGCCAACTCCCCAGGGCCCACTCCTACGAGCAGTACTTC,CASSQLPRAHSYEQYF,TRBJ2-7,-,TRBV14,many
TGCGCCAGCAGCTTGGGTCCGGGGACAGGGCAGATACCCCTCCACTTT,CASSLGPGTGQIPLHF,TRBJ1-6,TRBD1,TRBV5-1,many
TGTGCCAGCAGCACCCGGGCGAGCTCCTATAATTCACCCCTCCACTTT,CASSTRASSYNSPLHF,TRBJ1-6,-,TRBV7-2,-
TGCGCCAGCAGCCCTCTGGGGTCCAGGTACAATGAGCAGTTCTTC,CASSPLGSRYNEQFF,TRBJ2-1,-,TRBV4-1,many